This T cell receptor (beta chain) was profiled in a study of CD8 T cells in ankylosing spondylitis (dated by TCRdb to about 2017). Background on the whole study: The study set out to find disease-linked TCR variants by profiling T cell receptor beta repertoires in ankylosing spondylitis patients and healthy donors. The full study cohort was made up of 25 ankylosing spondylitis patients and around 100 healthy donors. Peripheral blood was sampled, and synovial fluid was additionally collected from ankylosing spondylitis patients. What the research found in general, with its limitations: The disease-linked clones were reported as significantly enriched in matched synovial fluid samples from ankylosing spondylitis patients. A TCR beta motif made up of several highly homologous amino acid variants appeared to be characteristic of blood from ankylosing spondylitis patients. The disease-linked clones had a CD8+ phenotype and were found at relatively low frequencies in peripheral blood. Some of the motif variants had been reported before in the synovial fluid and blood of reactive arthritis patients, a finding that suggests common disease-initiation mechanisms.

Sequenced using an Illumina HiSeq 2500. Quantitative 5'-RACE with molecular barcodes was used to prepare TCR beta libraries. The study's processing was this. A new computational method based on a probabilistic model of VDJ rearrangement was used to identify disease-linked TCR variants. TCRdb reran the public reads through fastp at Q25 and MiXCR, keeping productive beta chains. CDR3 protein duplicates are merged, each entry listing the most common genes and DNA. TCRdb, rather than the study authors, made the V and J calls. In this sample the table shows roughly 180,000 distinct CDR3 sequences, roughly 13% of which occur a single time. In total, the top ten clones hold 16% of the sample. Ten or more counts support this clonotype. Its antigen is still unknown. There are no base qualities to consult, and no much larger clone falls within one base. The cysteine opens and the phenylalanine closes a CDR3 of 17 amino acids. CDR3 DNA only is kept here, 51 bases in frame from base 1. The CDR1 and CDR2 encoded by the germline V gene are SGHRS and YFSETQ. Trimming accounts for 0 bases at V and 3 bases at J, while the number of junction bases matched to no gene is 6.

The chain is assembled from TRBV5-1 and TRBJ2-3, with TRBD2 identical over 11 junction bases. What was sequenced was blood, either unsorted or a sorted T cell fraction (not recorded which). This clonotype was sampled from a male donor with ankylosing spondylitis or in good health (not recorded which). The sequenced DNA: TGCGCCAGCAGCTTGGTTGTACTAGCGGGGGCGACAGATACGCAGTATTTT. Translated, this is CASSLVVLAGATDTQYF.